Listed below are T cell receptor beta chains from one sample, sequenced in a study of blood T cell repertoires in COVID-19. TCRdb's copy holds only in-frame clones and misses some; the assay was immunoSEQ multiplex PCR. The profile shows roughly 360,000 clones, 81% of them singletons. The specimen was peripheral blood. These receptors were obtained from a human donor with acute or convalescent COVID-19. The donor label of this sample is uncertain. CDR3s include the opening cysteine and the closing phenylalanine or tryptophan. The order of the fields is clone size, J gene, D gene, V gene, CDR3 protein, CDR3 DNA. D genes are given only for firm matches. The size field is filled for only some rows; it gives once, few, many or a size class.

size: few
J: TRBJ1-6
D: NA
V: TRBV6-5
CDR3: CASSYNPRGNSPLHF
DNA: TGTGCCAGCAGTTACAACCCTAGGGGTAATTCACCCCTCCACTTT

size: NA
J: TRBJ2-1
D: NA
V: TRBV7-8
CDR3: CASSLGDFWNEQFF
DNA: TGTGCCAGCAGCTTAGGGGACTTTTGGAATGAGCAGTTCTTC

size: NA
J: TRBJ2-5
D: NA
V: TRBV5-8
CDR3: CASISTGNQETQYF
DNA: TGTGCCAGCATCTCAACAGGGAACCAAGAGACCCAGTACTTC

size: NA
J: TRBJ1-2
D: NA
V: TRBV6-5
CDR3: CASHINTLRGGYTF
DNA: TGTGCCAGCCATATTAATACACTGAGAGGAGGCTACACCTTC

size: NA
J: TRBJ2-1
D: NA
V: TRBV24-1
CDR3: CATSDKAGAEQFF
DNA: TGTGCCACCAGTGATAAAGCTGGGGCTGAGCAGTTCTTC

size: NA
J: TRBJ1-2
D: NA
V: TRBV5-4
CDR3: CASSLVRDERGYTF
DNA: TGTGCCAGCAGCTTGGTCAGGGATGAACGCGGCTACACCTTC

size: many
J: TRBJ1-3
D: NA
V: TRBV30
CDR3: CAWSGKGLAGNTIYF
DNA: TGTGCCTGGAGTGGAAAGGGGTTGGCTGGAAACACCATATATTTT

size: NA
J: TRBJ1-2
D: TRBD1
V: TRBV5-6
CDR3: CASSFMQGASGYTF
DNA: TGTGCCAGCAGCTTTATGCAGGGGGCTTCTGGCTACACCTTC

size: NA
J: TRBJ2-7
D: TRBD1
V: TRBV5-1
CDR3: CASSPRQGTRYEQYF
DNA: TGCGCCAGCAGCCCGAGACAGGGGACGCGCTACGAGCAGTACTTC

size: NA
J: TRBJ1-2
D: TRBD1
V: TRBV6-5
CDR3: CASSRDRGYGYTF
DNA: TGTGCCAGCAGTAGGGACAGAGGTTATGGCTACACCTTC

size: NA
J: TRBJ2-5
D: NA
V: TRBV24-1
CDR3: CATGRLGEETQYF
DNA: TGTGCCACCGGGCGGCTAGGGGAAGAGACCCAGTACTTC

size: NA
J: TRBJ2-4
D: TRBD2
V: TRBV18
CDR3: CASSPKTYTSAAGNIQYF
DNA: TGTGCCAGCTCACCGAAGACTTATACTAGCGCCGCTGGAAACATTCAGTACTTC

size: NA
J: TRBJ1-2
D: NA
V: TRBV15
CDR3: CATSRGAGYTF
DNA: TGTGCCACCAGCAGGGGCGCTGGCTACACCTTC

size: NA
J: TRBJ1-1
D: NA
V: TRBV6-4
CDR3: CATVSVGGDTEAFF
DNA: TGTGCCACCGTCTCAGTCGGGGGGGACACTGAAGCTTTCTTT

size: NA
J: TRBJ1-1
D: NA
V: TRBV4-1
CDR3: CASSHSNTLAFF
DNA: TGCGCCAGCAGCCATTCGAACACGTTGGCTTTCTTT

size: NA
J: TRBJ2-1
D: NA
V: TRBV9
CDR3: CASSVHGTPSINEQFF
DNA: TGTGCCAGCAGCGTACACGGGACTCCCTCCATTAATGAGCAGTTCTTC

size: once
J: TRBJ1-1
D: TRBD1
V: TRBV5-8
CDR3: CASSSYRGRRNTEAFF
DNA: TGTGCCAGCAGCTCCTACAGGGGGAGAAGGAACACTGAAGCTTTCTTT

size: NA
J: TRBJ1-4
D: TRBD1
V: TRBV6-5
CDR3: CASIQGEKGKLFF
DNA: TGTGCCAGCATACAGGGGGAGAAGGGAAAACTGTTTTTT

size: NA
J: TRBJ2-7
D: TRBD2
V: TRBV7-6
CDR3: CASSPRLAGEAYEQYF
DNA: TGTGCCAGCAGCCCGAGGCTAGCGGGAGAAGCCTACGAGCAGTACTTC

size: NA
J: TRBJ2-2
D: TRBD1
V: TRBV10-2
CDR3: CAGSPRDRGATGELFF
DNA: TGCGCCGGATCCCCCCGGGACAGGGGGGCAACCGGGGAGCTGTTTTTT

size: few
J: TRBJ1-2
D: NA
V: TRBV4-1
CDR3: CASSQGEAASSYGYTF
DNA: TGCGCCAGCAGCCAAGGGGAGGCAGCTTCCTCCTATGGCTACACCTTC

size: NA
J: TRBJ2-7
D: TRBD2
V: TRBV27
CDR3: CASSSVAGNYYEQYF
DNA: TGTGCCAGCAGTTCCGTAGCGGGAAACTACTACGAGCAGTACTTC

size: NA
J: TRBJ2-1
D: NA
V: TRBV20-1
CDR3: CSARVRDEQFF
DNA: TGCAGTGCTAGAGTGAGGGATGAGCAGTTCTTC

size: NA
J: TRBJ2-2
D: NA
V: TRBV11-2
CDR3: CASSLVQGSGTGELFF
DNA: TGTGCCAGCAGCTTAGTGCAGGGGTCGGGGACCGGGGAGCTGTTTTTT

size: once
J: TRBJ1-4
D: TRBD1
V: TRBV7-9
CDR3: CASSRTGGNEKLFF
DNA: TGTGCCAGCAGCCGGACAGGAGGAAATGAAAAACTGTTTTTT

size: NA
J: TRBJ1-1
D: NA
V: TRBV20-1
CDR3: CSARGRTEAFF
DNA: TGCAGTGCTAGAGGTCGCACTGAAGCTTTCTTT

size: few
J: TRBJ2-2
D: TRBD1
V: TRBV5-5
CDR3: CASTGQGNTGELFF
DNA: TGTGCCAGCACCGGACAGGGAAACACCGGGGAGCTGTTTTTT

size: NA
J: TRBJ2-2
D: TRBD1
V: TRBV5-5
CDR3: CASSPGRGRYKGELFF
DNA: TGTGCCAGCAGCCCGGGAAGGGGGCGTTATAAAGGGGAGCTGTTTTTT

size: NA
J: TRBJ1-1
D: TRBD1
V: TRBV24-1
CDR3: CATSAPSRQGNTEAFF
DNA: TGTGCCACCAGTGCCCCCTCGAGACAGGGGAACACTGAAGCTTTCTTT

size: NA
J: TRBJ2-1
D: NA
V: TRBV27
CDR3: CASSLTGVDEQFF
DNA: TGTGCCAGCAGTTTAACAGGAGTTGATGAGCAGTTCTTC

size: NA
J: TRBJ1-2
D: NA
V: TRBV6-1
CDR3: CASSEQVNYGYTF
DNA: TGTGCCAGCAGTGAACAGGTTAACTATGGCTACACCTTC

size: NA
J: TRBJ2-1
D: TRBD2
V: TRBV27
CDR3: CASSFSGWTSGGSGEQFF
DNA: TGTGCCAGCAGTTTCTCGGGTTGGACTAGCGGGGGGTCAGGTGAGCAGTTCTTC

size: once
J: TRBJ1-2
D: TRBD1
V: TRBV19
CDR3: CASSSGTGTSYGYTF
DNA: TGTGCCAGTAGTTCCGGGACAGGGACTTCTTATGGCTACACCTTC

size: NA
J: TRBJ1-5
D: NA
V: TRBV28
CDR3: CASRTPGDQPQHF
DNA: TGTGCCAGCCGGACACCGGGGGATCAGCCCCAGCATTTT

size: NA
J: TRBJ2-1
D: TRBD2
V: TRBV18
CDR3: CASSPRLAGEYNEQFF
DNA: TGTGCCAGCTCACCCAGACTAGCGGGGGAATACAATGAGCAGTTCTTC

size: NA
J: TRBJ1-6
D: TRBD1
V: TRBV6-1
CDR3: CASSERQGIPSPLHF
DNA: TGTGCCAGCAGTGAAAGACAGGGAATACCTTCACCCCTCCACTTT